What follows describes a single T cell receptor beta chain. The antigen remains unidentified. This sample is part of a study of lymphopenia after photon versus proton radiotherapy. Overall study results and limits: In patients who died, overall survival fell as post-nadir TCR diversity dropped more. After the lymphocyte nadir, photon-treated repertoires showed oligoclonal expansion, especially of CD8+ Temra cells.

Trimming took 2 bases from V and 4 from J, leaving 11 bases between them. The CDR3 is 15 amino acids. Germline-derived CDR1 and CDR2 are KGHSH and LQKENI. Some clones are missing from TCRdb's copy, which holds only in-frame ones; the method was immunoSEQ multiplex PCR. This table has roughly 12,000 clones, 88% appearing once. Sequenced material: peripheral blood, taken from a patient treated with photon-based radiotherapy. The sequence was collected from a man aged 60 to 69 with pancreatic cancer. The genes are TRBV18 and TRBJ2-2; D gene ambiguous. The CDR3 reads CASSPELGSTGELFF. The CDR3 DNA sequence: TGTGCCAGCTCACCAGAGTTGGGATCCACCGGGGAGCTGTTTTTT.